The sequence of this T cell receptor beta chain was determined in a study of T cells in women clearing cervical HPV infection. Turning to this clone: The read ends 3 residues shy of where the CDR3 ends; the end is completed using the germline J gene.

Germline loops: CDR1 DFQATT, CDR2 SNEGSKA (reference sequence). This CDR3 comprises 15 residues. J lost 2 bases, V lost 3 bases, and 8 bases had no gene match. Profiled with immunoSEQ multiplex PCR; TCRdb holds only in-frame clones, not every one. The sample has about 12,000 clones, and its top ten clones hold around 9.3%. The sequenced sample consisted of blood buffy coat. V gene TRBV20-1 combines with J gene TRBJ2-7; 9 nucleotides agree with TRBD1. The sequence derives from a woman between 18 and 70 years old with a cervical HPV16 infection that either progressed to CIN3+ or cleared (not recorded which). CDR3 DNA (partial): TGCAGTGCTAGCGACCCCGGGACAGGGACCTACGAG. The encoded protein is CSASDPGTGTYE. The CDR3 in its entirety is CSASDPGTGTYEQYF.